This TCR beta chain was sequenced for a study of cytomegalovirus exposure and HLA in healthy donors. Across the whole study: About 85 million unique TCR sequences came from HLA-typed donors in an early release. Whole-study findings and limits: Segments of the TCR beta V type were, in most cases, productive about 87% or about 30% of the time in an earlier analysis.

Germline assignment: CDR1 ENHRY and CDR2 SYGVKD. This CDR3 region has 16 residues. V lost 6 bases and J lost 2; bases outside the gene matches: 11. PCR amplification relied on 60 Vbeta primers (plus 13 Jbeta primers). In the original analysis: Unique TCR beta chains numbered 80 million to 95 million in a later analysis, with around 10 million shared. The repertoire was sequenced with immunoSEQ multiplex PCR; TCRdb's copy has only in-frame clones and lacks some. The V and J calls and the clone size are those of that table, but D and trimming were determined from the DNA. The sample records about 140,000 clones, approximately 83% being singletons. A remark on this clone: Its antigen is undetermined.

The sequencing input was PBMCs. The sequence derives from a male donor in good health and CMV-seronegative. This chain joins TRBV10-3 and TRBJ2-3; 7 bases are shared with TRBD1. The CDR3 spells CAISQQGTNPTDTQYF. The DNA of the CDR3 is TGTGCCATCAGCCAACAGGGGACGAACCCCACAGATACGCAGTATTTT.